The TCR beta chain under discussion was sequenced for a study of long-term antiretroviral therapy in people with HIV. The authors ran the immunoSEQ assay, v3.0, at survey level. Here immunoSEQ multiplex PCR was the method, and the copy in TCRdb shows in-frame clones only, minus some. This table holds 30,000 to 40,000 clones, over 60% found once. The CDR3 extends over 16 amino acids. V trimming: 5 bases; J trimming: 2 bases; junction bases outside the gene matches: 3. Germline CDR1 SGHTA, CDR2 FQGTGA. The sample here was unsorted PBMCs, taken 2 years after starting antiretroviral therapy. The chain recombines TRBV7-3 with TRBJ2-5; 15 positions agree with TRBD2. This TCR derives from a woman aged 45 to 65 with HIV. CDR3 coding DNA: TGTGCCAGCAGCACCGGACTAGCGGGGGGGCAAGAGACCCAGTACTTC. As protein: CASSTGLAGGQETQYF.